This passage covers 8 T cell receptor beta chains from one sample sequenced in a study of regulatory T cells in long-lasting Graves disease. Building the TCR beta libraries relied on iRepertoire HTBI primers, and CDR3 regions underwent Arm-PCR. TCRdb used MiXCR to reprocess the multiplex PCR reads, holding one entry per CDR3 protein. The sample yields about 400,000 distinct CDR3 sequences, 20% seen once. Specified time point: persistent/refractory GD, antithyroid drugs over 5 years with positive TRAb. RNA isolated from PBMCs was used to make the TCR library. This sample comprised peripheral blood mononuclear cells (PBMCs), obtained when the disease was refractory, from a patient treated with antithyroid drugs. The source of these receptors is a female donor with Graves disease.

A remark on this clonotype: A much bigger clone sits one base away, suggesting this may be a read error. The CDR3 does not close with the conserved phenylalanine or tryptophan, likely indicating a read error. This sequence joins TRBV2 and TRBJ1-2, with 9 positions matching TRBD1. The CDR3 sequence is 15 residues long. Germline CDR1 SNHLY, CDR2 FYNNEI. J was trimmed by 1 base and V by 2 bases; bases with no gene match: 2. This CDR3 reads CASSEPGQGNYGYTC. CDR3 nucleotides: TGTGCCAGCAGTGAACCGGGACAGGGTAACTATGGCTACACCTGC.

This chain connects TRBV19 to TRBJ1-1, with 7 bases that match TRBD1. Germline V lookup: CDR1 LNHDA, CDR2 SQIVND (reference sequence). The CDR3 runs 16 residues. After removal of 4 bases from V and 7 bases from J, the junction contained 15 bases not matched to a gene. CDR3 nucleotide sequence: TGTGCCAGTAGTAAGGTTAGTGGAGACAGGGCCGTTGAAGCTTTCTTT. This sequence encodes CASSKVSGDRAVEAFF. Full variable domain (missing parts from reference TRBV19 and TRBJ1-1): DGGITQSPKYLFRKEGQNVTLSCEQNLNHDAMYWYRQDPGQGLRLIYYSQIVNDFQKGDIAEGYSVSREKKESFPLTVTSAQKNPTAFYLCASSKVSGDRAVEAFFGQGTRLTVV.

V and J are TRBV18 and TRBJ2-7; D remains unclear. This CDR3 is 14 amino acids long. Germline V gene sequence: CDR1 KGHSH, CDR2 LQKENI. V was trimmed by 2 bases and J by 2 bases, leaving 10 bases between them. Here the CDR3 reads CASSPTHRTYEQYF. The DNA of the CDR3 is TGTGCCAGCTCACCAACCCACCGAACCTACGAGCAGTACTTC.

This clonotype has ten or more counts. The chain employs TRBV7-2 and TRBJ2-5, with 15 bases fitting TRBD2. V trimming: 5 bases; J trimming: 4 bases; junction bases outside the gene matches: 11. The CDR3 extends over 18 amino acids. Germline CDR1 SGHTA, CDR2 FQGNSA. The CDR3 region has the DNA TGTGCCAGCAGCGGCTCGGCGAGGACTAGCGGGAGGGGAGAGACCCAGTACTTC. Protein: CASSGSARTSGRGETQYF.

This clonotype has a handful of counts. At one boundary the junction diverges from the germline segment, which might be a read error. This chain links TRBV7-2 with TRBJ2-5, with D perhaps TRBD1 (5 bases). The CDR3 has 13 amino acids. The V gene's germline CDR1 is SGHTA and CDR2 FQGNSA. CDR3 loop: CASSFLGQEAQYF. CDR3 sequence (DNA): TGTGCCAGCAGCTTTCTAGGACAAGAGGCCCAGTACTTC.

A few counts support this clonotype. V usage is TRBV29-1 and J usage is TRBJ1-2, with 7 bases fitting TRBD1. V was clipped by 0 bases and J by 4 bases; unmatched bases: 11. The germline V gene has CDR1 SQVTM and CDR2 ANQGSEA. CDR3 size: 16 residues. The CDR3 DNA reads TGCAGCGTTGAAGATCAGAGGGGGCATCGGATCTATGGCTACACCTTC. Translation: CSVEDQRGHRIYGYTF.

The V call is TRBV2, the J call TRBJ1-5, with D possibly TRBD1 on 5 matching bases. Germline V gene data show CDR1 as SNHLY and CDR2 as FYNNEI. Trimming cost V 1 base and J 4 bases, with 11 bases left between them. This CDR3 region has 15 residues. CDR3 nucleotide sequence: TGTGCCAGCAGTGAAGGTAGGGGCCCTAATCAGCCCCAGCATTTT. This encodes CASSEGRGPNQPQHF.

This clonotype was detected many times. This sequence joins TRBV4-2 and TRBJ1-5; D perhaps matches TRBD1 (5 bases). Between the trimmed V and J ends, which lost 0 bases and 4 bases, there was a span of 10 bases. The CDR3 loop spans 15 amino acids. Per germline, CDR1 LGHNA and CDR2 YNFKEQ. CDR3 sequence reads: CASSQEAAGNQPQHF. DNA of the CDR3: TGTGCCAGCAGCCAAGAGGCGGCAGGGAATCAGCCCCAGCATTTT.